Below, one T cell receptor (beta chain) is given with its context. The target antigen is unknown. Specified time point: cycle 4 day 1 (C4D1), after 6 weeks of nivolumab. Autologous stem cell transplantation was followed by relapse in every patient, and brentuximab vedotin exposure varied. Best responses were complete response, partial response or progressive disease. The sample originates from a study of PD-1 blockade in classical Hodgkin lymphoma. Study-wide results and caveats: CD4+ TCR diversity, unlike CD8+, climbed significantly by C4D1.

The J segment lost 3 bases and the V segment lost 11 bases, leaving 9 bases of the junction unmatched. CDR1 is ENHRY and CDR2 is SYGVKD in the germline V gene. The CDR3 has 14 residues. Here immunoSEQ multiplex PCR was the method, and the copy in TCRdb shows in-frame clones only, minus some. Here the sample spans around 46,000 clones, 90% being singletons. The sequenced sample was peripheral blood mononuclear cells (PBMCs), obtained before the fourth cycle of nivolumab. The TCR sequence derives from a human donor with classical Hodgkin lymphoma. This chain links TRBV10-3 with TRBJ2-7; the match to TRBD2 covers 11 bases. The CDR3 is CAVREGLAGYEQYF. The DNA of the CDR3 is TGTGCCGTCCGGGAAGGACTAGCGGGCTACGAGCAGTACTTC.